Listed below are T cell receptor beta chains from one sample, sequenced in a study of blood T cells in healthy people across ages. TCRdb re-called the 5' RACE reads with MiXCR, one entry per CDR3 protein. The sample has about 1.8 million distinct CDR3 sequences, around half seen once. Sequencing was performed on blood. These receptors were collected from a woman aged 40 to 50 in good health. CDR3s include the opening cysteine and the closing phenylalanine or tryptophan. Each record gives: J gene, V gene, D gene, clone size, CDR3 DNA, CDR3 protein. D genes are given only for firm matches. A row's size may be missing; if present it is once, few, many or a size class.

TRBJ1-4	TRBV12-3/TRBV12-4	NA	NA	TGTGCCAGCAGCCAGGGGTTTTCTAATGAAAAACTGTTTTTT	CASSQGFSNEKLFF
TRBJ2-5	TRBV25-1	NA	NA	TGTGCCAGCAGTGAAGGTTCTAGAAAGTACTTC	CASSEGSRKYF
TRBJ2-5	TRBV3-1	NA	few	TGTGCCAGCAGCCATCGCGGGACGCCGATGGAGACCCAGTACTTC	CASSHRGTPMETQYF
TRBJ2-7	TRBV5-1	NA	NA	TGCGCCAGCAGCTCGGGCGGACAGATCCACGAGCAGTACTTC	CASSSGGQIHEQYF
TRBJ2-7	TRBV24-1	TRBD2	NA	TGTGCCACCAGTGATCCGACCCTTCCGGGACTAGGCTCCTACAATGAGCAGTACTTC	CATSDPTLPGLGSYNEQYF
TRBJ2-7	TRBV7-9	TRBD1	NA	TGTGCCAGCAGCCCCCCACAGGGGCGGACAATGTACGAGCAGTACTTC	CASSPPQGRTMYEQYF
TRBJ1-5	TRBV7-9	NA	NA	TGTGCCAGCAGCGCGGCGATGGGCGGGGGCAATCAGCCCCAGCATTTT	CASSAAMGGGNQPQHF
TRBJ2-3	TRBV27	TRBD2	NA	TGTGCCAACACTGGACTAGGGGATCCAGATACGCAGTATTTT	CANTGLGDPDTQYF
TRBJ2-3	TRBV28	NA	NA	TGTGCCAGCAGTTTAAACCTTTGGCAGCCCGAGGGTACGCAGTATTTT	CASSLNLWQPEGTQYF
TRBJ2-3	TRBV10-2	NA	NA	TGCGCCAGCAGTGACTCCTATTCTAGCACAGATACGCAGTATTTT	CASSDSYSSTDTQYF
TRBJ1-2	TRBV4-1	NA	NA	TGCGCCAGCAGCCAAGATTTTCAAGCGGGGTATGACTATGGCTACACCTTC	CASSQDFQAGYDYGYTF
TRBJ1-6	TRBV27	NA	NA	TGTGCCAGCAGCTGGAGGAATTCACCCCTCCACTTT	CASSWRNSPLHF
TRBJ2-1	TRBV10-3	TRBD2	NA	TGTGCCATCAGTGAGGAAGCTGGGACTAGCGGAGCATACAATGAGCAGTTCTTC	CAISEEAGTSGAYNEQFF